This T cell receptor (beta chain) was recovered during a study of T cell changes during pregnancy in multiple sclerosis. Assay used: immunoSEQ multiplex PCR; TCRdb lists only in-frame clones, some missing. The sample consists of some 60,000 clones, over 75% of them appearing once. Looked up from germline, CDR1 is SGHNT and CDR2 is YENEEA. The CDR3 runs to 17 residues. Trimming pared 8 bases from V and 3 bases from J, leaving 24 bases between. This TCR was recovered from a female donor in good health, enrolled as a control in a pregnancy study. The genes are TRBV11-3 and TRBJ2-3; TRBD2 is a possible D gene (7 bases). The specimen was peripheral blood, collected in the first trimester of pregnancy. CDR3 bases: TGTGCCAGCTCGGCAGGCGGGGGCGCAATAGGGACAGATACGCAGTATTTT. It is translated as CASSAGGGAIGTDTQYF.